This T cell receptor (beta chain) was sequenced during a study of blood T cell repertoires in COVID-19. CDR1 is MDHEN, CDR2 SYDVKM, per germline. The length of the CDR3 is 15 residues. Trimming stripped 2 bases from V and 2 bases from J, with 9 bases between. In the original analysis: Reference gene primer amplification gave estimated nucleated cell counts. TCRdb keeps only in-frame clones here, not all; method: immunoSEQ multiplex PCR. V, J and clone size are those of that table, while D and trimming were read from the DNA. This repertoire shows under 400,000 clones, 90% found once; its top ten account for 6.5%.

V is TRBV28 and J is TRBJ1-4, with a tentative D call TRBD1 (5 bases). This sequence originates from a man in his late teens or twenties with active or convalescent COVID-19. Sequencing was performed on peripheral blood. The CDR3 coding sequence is TGTGCCAGCAGTTTAAATGGGGCGACTAATGAAAAACTGTTTTTT. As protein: CASSLNGATNEKLFF.